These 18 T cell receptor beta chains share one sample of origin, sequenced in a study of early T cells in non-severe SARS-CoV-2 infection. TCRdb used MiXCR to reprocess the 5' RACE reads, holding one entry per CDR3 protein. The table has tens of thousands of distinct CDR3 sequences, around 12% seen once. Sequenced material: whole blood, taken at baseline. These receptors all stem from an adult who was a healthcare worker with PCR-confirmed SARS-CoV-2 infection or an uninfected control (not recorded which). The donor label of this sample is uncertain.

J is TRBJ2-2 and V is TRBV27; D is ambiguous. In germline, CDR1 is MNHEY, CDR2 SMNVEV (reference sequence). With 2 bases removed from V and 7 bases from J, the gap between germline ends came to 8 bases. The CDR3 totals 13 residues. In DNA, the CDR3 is TGTGCCAGCAGTTTAAACCCCATCGGGGAGCTGTTTTTT. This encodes CASSLNPIGELFF.

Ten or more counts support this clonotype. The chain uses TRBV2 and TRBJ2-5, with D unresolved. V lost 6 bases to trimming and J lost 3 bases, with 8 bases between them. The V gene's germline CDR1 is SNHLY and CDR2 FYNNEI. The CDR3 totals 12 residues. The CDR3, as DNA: TGTGCCAGCAGAGGGTTCGAAGAGACCCAGTACTTC. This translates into CASRGFEETQYF.

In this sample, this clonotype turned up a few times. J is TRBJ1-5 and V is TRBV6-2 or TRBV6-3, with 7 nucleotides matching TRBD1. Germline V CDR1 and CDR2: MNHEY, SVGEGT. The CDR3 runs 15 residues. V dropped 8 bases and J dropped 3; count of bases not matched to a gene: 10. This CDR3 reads CASGMPGQNNQPQHF. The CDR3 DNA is TGTGCCAGCGGGATGCCGGGACAGAACAATCAGCCCCAGCATTTT.

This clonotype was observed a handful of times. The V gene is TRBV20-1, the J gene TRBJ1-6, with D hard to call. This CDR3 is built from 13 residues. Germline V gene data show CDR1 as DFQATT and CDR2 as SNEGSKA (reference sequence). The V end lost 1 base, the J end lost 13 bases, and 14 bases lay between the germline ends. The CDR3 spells CSARVPARVPLHF. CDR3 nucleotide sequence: TGCAGTGCTAGAGTTCCGGCACGGGTTCCCCTCCACTTT.

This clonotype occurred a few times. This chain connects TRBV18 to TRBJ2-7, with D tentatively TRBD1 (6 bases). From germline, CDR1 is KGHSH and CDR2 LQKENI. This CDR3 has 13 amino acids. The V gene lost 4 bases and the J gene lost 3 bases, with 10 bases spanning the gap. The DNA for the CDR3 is TGTGCCAGCTCACTGGACAGCCTCTACGAGCAGTACGTC. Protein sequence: CASSLDSLYEQYV.

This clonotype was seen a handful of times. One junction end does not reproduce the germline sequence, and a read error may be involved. Here the CDR3 DNA reads TGTGCCAGCAGCGAGAACAGCGGGGAGCTGTTTTTT. Amino acids: CASSENSGELFF. The chain has TRBV9 and TRBJ2-2; D gene unclear. CDR1 SGDLS and CDR2 YYNGEE come from the germline V gene. This CDR3 has 12 amino acids. The full variable domain, rest sourced from reference TRBV9 and TRBJ2-2, is DSGVTQTPKHLITATGQRVTLRCSPRSGDLSVYWYQQSLDQGLQFLIQYYNGEERAKGNILERFSAQQFPDLHSELNLSSLELGDSALYFCASSENSGELFFGEGSRLTVL.

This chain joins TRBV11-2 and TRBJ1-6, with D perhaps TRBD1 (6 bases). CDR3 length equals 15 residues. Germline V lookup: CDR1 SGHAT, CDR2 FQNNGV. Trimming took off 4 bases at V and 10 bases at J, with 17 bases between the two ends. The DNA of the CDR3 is TGTGCCAGCAGCTCAAACAGGGAATTTGCCTCACCCCTCCACTTT. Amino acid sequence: CASSSNREFASPLHF.

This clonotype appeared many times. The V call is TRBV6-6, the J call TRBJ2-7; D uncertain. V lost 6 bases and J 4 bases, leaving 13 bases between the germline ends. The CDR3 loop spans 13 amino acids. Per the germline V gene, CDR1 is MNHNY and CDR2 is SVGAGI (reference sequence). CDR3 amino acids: CASSPRAGYEQYV. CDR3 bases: TGTGCCAGCAGCCCCCGGGCAGGTTACGAGCAGTACGTC.

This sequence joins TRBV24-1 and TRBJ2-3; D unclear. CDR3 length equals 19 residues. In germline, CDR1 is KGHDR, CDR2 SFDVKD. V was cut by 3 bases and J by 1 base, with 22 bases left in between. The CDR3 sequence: CATSDPAVRYRYGTDTQYF. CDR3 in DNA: TGTGCCACCAGTGATCCCGCCGTGCGGTACCGATACGGCACAGATACGCAGTATTTT.

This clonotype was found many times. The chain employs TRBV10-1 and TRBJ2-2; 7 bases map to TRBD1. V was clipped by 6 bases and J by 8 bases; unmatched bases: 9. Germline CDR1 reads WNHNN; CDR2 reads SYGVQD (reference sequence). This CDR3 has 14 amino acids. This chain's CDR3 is CASSWDRHSGELFF. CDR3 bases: TGCGCCAGCAGCTGGGACAGACATTCGGGGGAGCTGTTTTTT.

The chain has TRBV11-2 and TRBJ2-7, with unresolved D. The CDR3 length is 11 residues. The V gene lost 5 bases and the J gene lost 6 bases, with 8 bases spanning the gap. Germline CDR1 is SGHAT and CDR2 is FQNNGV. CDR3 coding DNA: TGTGCCAGCAGCGCCAGTGCCGAGCAGTACGTC. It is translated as CASSASAEQYV.

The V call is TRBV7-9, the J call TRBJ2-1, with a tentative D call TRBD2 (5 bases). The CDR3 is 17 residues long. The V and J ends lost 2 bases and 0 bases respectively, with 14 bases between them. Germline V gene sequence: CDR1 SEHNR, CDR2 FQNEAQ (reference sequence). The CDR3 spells CASSLRASFSSYNEQFF. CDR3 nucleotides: TGTGCCAGCAGCTTAAGGGCTAGCTTTTCCTCCTACAATGAGCAGTTCTTC.

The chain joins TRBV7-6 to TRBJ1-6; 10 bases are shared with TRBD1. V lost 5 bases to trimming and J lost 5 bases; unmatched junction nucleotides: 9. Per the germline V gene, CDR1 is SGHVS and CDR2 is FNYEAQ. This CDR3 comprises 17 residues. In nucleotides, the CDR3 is TGTGCCAGCAGCGGGGACAGGGGTCGGTATAATAATTCACCCCTCCACTTT. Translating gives CASSGDRGRYNNSPLHF.

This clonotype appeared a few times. CDR3: CASSLPGARISGANVLTF. DNA for the CDR3: TGTGCCAGCAGCTTACCAGGGGCAAGAATCTCTGGGGCCAACGTCCTGACTTTC. V and J are TRBV7-7 and TRBJ2-6; maybe TRBD1 (6 bases). This CDR3 region has 18 residues. Trimming removed 2 bases from V and 0 bases from J, with 14 bases in between. Germline V lookup: CDR1 SSHAT, CDR2 FNYEAQ (reference sequence).

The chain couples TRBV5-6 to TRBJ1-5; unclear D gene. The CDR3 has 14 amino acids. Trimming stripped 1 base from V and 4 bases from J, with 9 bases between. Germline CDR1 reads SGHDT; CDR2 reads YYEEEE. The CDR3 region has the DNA TGTGCCAGCAGCTTGTTCTCTCAGAATCAGCCCCAGCATTTT. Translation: CASSLFSQNQPQHF.

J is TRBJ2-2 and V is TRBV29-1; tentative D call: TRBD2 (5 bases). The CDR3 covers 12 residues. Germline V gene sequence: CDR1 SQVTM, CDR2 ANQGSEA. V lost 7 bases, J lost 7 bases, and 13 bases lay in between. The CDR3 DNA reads TGCAGCGGACGTTCGGCGGGCGGGGAGCTGTTTTTT. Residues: CSGRSAGGELFF.

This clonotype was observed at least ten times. Written as DNA, the CDR3 is TGCAGTGCCTTTAGCGGGGGTCCTTACGGGGAGCTGTTTTTT. Amino acids: CSAFSGGPYGELFF. The chain employs TRBV20-1 and TRBJ2-2; 9 bases align to TRBD2. Germline assignment: CDR1 DFQATT and CDR2 SNEGSKA (reference sequence). The trim removed 6 bases at V and 7 bases at J, leaving 9 bases unmatched. The CDR3 has 14 amino acids.

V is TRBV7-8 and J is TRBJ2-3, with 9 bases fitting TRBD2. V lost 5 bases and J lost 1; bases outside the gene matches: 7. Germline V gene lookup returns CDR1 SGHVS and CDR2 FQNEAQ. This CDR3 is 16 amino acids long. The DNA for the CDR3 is TGTGCCAGCAGCCTAAAAGCGGGGGGCCGCACAGATACGCAGTATTTT. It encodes CASSLKAGGRTDTQYF.